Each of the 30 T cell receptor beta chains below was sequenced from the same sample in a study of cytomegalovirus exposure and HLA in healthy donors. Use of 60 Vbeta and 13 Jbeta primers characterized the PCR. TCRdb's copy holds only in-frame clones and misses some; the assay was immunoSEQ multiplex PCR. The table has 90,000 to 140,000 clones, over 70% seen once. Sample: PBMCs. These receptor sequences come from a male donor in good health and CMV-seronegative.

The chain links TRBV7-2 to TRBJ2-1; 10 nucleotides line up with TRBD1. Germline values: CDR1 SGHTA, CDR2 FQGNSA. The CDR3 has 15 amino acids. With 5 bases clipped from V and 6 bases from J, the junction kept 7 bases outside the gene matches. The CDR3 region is CASSPGQGETNEQFF. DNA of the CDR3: TGTGCCAGCAGCCCAGGACAGGGGGAAACCAATGAGCAGTTCTTC.

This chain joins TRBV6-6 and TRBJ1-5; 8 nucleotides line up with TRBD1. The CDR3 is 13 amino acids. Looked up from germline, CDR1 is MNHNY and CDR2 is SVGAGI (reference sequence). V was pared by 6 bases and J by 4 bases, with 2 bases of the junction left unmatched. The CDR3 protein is CASRWTGNQPQHF. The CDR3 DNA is TGTGCCAGCAGATGGACAGGGAATCAGCCCCAGCATTTT.

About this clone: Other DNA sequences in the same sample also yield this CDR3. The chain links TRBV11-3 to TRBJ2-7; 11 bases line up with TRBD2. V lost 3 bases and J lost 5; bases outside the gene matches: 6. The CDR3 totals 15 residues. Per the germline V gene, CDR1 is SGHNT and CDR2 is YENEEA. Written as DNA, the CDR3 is TGTGCCAGCAGCTTCTCCACTAGCGGGAGCGACGAGCAGTACTTC. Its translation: CASSFSTSGSDEQYF. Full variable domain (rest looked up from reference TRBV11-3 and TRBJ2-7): EAGVVQSPRYKIIEKKQPVAFWCNPISGHNTLYWYLQNLGQGPELLIRYENEEAVDDSQLPKDRFSAERLKGVDSTLKIQPAELGDSAVYLCASSFSTSGSDEQYFGPGTRLTVT.

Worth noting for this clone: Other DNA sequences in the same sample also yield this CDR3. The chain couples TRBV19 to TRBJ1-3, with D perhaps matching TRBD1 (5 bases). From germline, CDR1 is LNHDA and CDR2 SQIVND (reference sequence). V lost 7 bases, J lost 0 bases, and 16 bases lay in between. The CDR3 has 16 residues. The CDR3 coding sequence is TGTGCCAGTACCCCGCCCGGGGGGGGCTCTGGAAACACCATATATTTT. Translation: CASTPPGGGSGNTIYF. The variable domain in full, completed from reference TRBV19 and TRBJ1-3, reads DGGITQSPKYLFRKEGQNVTLSCEQNLNHDAMYWYRQDPGQGLRLIYYSQIVNDFQKGDIAEGYSVSREKKESFPLTVTSAQKNPTAFYLCASTPPGGGSGNTIYFGEGSWLTVV.

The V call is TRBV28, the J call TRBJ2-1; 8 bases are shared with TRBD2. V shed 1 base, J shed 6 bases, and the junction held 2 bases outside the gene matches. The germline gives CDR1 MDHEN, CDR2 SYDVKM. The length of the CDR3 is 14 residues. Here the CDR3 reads CASSLLGTSNEQFF. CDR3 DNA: TGTGCCAGCAGTTTATTGGGGACTAGCAATGAGCAGTTCTTC. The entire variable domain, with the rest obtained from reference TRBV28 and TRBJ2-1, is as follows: DVKVTQSSRYLVKRTGEKVFLECVQDMDHENMFWYRQDPGLGLRLIYFSYDVKMKEKGDIPEGYSVSREKKERFSLILESASTNQTSMYLCASSLLGTSNEQFFGPGTRLTVL.

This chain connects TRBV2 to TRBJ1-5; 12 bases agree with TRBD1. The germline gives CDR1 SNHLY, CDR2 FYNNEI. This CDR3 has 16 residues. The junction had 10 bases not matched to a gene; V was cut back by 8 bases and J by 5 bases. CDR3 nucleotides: TGTGCCAGCGTTTACCGGGACAGGGGGCGAGATCAGCCCCAGCATTTT. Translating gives CASVYRDRGRDQPQHF.

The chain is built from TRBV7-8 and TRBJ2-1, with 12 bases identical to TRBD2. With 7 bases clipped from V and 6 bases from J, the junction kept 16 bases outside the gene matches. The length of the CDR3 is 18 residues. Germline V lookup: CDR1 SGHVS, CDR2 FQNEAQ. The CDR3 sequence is CASTDAGTSGLMGNEQFF. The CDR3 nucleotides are TGTGCCAGCACTGACGCAGGGACTAGCGGGTTGATGGGCAATGAGCAGTTCTTC.

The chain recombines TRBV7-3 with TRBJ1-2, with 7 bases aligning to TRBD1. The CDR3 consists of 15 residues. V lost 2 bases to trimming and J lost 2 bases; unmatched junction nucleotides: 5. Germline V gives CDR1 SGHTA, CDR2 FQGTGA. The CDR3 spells CASSLGSGQNYGYTF. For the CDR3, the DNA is TGTGCCAGCAGCTTAGGTTCGGGACAGAACTATGGCTACACCTTC.

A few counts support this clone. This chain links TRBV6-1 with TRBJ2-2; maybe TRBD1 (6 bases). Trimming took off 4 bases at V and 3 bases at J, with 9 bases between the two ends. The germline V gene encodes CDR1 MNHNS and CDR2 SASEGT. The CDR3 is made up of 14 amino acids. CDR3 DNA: TGTGCCAGCAGTGGGGGGCCTGACACCGGGGAGCTGTTTTTT. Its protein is CASSGGPDTGELFF.

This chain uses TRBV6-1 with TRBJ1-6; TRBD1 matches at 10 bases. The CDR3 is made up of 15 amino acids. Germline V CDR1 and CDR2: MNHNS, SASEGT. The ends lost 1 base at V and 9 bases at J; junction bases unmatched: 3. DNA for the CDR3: TGTGCCAGCAGTGAAGGGACAGGGGGAGTTTCACCCCTCCACTTT. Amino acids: CASSEGTGGVSPLHF.

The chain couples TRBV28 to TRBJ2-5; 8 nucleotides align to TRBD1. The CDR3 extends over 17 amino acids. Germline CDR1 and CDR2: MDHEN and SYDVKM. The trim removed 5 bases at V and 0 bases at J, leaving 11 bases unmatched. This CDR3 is CASSGVGQDGYQETQYF. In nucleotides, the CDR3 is TGTGCCAGCAGTGGGGTGGGACAGGACGGGTACCAAGAGACCCAGTACTTC. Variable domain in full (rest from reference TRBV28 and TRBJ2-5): DVKVTQSSRYLVKRTGEKVFLECVQDMDHENMFWYRQDPGLGLRLIYFSYDVKMKEKGDIPEGYSVSREKKERFSLILESASTNQTSMYLCASSGVGQDGYQETQYFGPGTRLLVL.

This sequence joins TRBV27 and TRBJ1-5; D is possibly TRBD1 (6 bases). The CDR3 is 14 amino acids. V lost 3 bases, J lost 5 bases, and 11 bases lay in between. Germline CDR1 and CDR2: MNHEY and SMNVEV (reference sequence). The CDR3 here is CASSFRGIDQPQHF. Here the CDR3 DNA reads TGTGCCAGCAGTTTTAGGGGGATCGATCAGCCCCAGCATTTT.

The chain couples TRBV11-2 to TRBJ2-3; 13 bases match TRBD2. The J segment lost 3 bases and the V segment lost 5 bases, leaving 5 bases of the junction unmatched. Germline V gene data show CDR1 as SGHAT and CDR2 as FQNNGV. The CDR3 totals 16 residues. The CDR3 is CASSIQTSGGTDTQYF. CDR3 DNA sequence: TGTGCCAGCAGCATTCAGACTAGCGGGGGGACAGATACGCAGTATTTT.

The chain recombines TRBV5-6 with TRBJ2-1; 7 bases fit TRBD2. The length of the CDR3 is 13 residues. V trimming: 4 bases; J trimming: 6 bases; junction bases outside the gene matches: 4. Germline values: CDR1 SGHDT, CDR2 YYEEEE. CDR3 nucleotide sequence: TGTGCCAGCAGCCGCGGGACTACCAATGAGCAGTTCTTC. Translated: CASSRGTTNEQFF.

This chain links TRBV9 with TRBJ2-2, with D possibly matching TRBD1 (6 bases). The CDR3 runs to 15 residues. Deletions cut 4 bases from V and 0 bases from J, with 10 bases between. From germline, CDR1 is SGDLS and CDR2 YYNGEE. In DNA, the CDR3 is TGTGCCAGCAGCTCCCGGACAGCGAACACCGGGGAGCTGTTTTTT. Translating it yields CASSSRTANTGELFF.

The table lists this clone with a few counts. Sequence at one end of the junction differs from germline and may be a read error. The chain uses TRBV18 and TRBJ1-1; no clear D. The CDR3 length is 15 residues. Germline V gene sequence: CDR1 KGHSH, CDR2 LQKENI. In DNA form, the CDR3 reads TGTGCCAGCTCGCCACCTACTGAGTTTGGCACTGAAGCTTTCTTT. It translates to CASSPPTEFGTEAFF.

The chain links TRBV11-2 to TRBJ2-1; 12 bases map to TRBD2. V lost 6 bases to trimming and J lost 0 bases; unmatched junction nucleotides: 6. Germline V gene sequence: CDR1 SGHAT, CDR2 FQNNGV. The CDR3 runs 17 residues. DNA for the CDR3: TGTGCCAGCAGTTTTCAGACTAGCGGGAGCTCCTACAATGAGCAGTTCTTC. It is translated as CASSFQTSGSSYNEQFF.

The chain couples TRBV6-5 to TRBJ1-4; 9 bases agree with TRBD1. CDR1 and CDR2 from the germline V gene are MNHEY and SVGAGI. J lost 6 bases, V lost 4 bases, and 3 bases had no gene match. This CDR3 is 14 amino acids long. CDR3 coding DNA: TGTGCCAGCAGTTTGTGGACAGGGGATGAAAAACTGTTTTTT. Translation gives CASSLWTGDEKLFF.

DNA for the CDR3: TGTGCCAGCAGTGGTCAGACAGGGGGCAGCTATGGCTACACCTTC. It encodes CASSGQTGGSYGYTF. The V gene is TRBV6-4, the J gene TRBJ1-2, with 10 bases fitting TRBD1. Per the germline V gene, CDR1 is MRHNA and CDR2 is SNTAGT. V shed 4 bases and J 4 bases; nucleotides not matched to a gene: 6. The length of the CDR3 is 15 residues.

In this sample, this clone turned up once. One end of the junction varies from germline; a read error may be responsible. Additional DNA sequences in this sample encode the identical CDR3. The CDR3 nucleotides read TGTGCCAGCAGTACCGGGACAGGGGGCACTGAAGCTTTTTTT. It yields the protein CASSTGTGGTEAFF. V usage is TRBV28 and J usage is TRBJ1-1, with TRBD1 matching 12 bases. This CDR3 is 14 amino acids long. Germline loops: CDR1 MDHEN, CDR2 SYDVKM.

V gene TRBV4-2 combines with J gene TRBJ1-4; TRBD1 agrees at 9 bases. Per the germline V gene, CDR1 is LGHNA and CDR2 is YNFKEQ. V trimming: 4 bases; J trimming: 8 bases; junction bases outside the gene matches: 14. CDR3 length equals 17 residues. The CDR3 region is CASSPEGRGQGKEKLFF. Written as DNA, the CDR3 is TGTGCCAGCAGCCCGGAAGGTAGGGGACAGGGAAAGGAAAAACTGTTTTTT.

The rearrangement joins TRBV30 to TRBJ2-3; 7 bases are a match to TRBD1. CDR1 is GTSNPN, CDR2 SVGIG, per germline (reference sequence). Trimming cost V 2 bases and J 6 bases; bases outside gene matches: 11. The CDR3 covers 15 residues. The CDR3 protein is CAWSLTGAPRDTQYF. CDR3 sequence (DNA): TGTGCCTGGAGTCTTACAGGGGCCCCTAGGGATACGCAGTATTTT.

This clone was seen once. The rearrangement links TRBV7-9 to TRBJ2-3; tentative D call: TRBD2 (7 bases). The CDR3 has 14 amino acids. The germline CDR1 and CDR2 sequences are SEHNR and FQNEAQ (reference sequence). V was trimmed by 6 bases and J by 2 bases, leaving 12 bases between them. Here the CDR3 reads CASSGGANTDTQYF. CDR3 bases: TGTGCCAGCAGTGGGGGGGCGAACACAGATACGCAGTATTTT.

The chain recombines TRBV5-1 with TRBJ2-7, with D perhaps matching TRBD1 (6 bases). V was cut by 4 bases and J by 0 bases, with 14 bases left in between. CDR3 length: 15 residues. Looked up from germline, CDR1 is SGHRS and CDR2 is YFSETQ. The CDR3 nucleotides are TGCGCCAGCAGCGTCGGCGGACAGAGCTCCTACGAGCAGTACTTC. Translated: CASSVGGQSSYEQYF. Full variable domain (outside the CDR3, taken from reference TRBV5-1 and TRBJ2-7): KAGVTQTPRYLIKTRGQQVTLSCSPISGHRSVSWYQQTPGQGLQFLFEYFSETQRNKGNFPGRFSGRQFSNSRSEMNVSTLELGDSALYLCASSVGGQSSYEQYFGPGTRLTVT.

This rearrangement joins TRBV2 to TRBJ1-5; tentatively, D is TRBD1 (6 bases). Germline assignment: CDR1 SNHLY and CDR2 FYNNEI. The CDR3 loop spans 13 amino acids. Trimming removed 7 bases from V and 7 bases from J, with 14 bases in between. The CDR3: CASTSGVRQPQHF. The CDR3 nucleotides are TGTGCCAGCACCTCAGGGGTCAGGCAGCCCCAGCATTTT.

CDR3 DNA sequence: TGTGCCAGCAGCCCTGTATGGGGACATAGCACAGATACGCAGTATTTT. Residues: CASSPVWGHSTDTQYF. The rearrangement links TRBV7-9 to TRBJ2-3; a possible D gene is TRBD1 (6 bases). In germline, CDR1 is SEHNR, CDR2 FQNEAQ (reference sequence). Trimming removed 5 bases at V and 0 bases at J, with 15 bases between. This CDR3 is built from 16 residues.

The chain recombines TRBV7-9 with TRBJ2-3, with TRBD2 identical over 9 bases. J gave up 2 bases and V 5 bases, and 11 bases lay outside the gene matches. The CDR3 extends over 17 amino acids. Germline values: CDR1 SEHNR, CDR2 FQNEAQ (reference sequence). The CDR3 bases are TGTGCCAGCAGCCAACACCCTAGCGGGACTCCCACAGATACGCAGTATTTT. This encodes CASSQHPSGTPTDTQYF.

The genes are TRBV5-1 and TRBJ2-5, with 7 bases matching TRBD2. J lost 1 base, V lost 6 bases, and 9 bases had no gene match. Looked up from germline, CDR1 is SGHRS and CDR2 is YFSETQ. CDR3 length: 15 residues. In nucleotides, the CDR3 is TGCGCCAGCAACGAGGTTTGGGGGGGCCAAGAGACCCAGTACTTC. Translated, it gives CASNEVWGGQETQYF.

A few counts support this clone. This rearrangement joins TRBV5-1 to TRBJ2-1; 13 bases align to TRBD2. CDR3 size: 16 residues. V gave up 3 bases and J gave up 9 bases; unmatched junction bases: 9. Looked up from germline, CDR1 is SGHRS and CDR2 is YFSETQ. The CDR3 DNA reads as TGCGCCAGCAGCTCAACCGGGACTAGCGGGAAGGTTGAGCAGTTCTTC. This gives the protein CASSSTGTSGKVEQFF. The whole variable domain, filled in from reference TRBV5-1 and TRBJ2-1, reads KAGVTQTPRYLIKTRGQQVTLSCSPISGHRSVSWYQQTPGQGLQFLFEYFSETQRNKGNFPGRFSGRQFSNSRSEMNVSTLELGDSALYLCASSSTGTSGKVEQFFGPGTRLTVL.

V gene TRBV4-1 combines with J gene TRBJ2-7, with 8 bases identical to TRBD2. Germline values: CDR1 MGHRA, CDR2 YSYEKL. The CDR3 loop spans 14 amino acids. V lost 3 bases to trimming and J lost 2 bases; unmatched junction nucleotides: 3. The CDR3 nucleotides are TGCGCCAGCAGCCAGACGGGACTAGCCTACGAGCAGTACTTC. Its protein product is CASSQTGLAYEQYF.